This T cell receptor beta chain was sequenced during a study of cytomegalovirus exposure and HLA in healthy donors. The PCR employed 60 Vbeta primers together with 13 Jbeta primers. The method was immunoSEQ multiplex PCR; TCRdb's version includes in-frame clones alone and lacks a portion of them. The sample lists more than 75,000 clones, about 85% occurring once. The sequencing sample was made of PBMCs. The sequence was obtained from a woman in her thirties or forties in good health and CMV-seropositive.

The CDR3 loop is CASQGALRYYGYTF. In DNA form, the CDR3 reads TGTGCCAGTCAGGGGGCGTTGCGATACTATGGCTACACCTTC. J is TRBJ1-2 and V is TRBV19; 8 bases align to TRBD1. The CDR3 runs to 14 residues. Germline V CDR1 and CDR2: LNHDA, SQIVND (reference sequence). The trim removed 8 bases at V and 3 bases at J, leaving 8 bases unmatched.